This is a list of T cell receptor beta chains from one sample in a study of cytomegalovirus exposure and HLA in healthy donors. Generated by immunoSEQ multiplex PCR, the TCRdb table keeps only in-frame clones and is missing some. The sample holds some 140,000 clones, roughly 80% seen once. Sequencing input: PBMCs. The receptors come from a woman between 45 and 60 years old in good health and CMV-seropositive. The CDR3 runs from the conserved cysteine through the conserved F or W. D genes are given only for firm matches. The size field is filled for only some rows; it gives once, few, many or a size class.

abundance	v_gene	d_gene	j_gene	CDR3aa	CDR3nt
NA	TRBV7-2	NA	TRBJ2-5	CASSLARETQYF	TGTGCCAGCAGCTTAGCGAGGGAGACCCAGTACTTC
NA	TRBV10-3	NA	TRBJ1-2	CAISESQGDGYTF	TGTGCCATCAGTGAGTCGCAGGGTGATGGCTACACCTTC
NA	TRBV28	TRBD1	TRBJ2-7	CASSIQGIGIYEQYF	TGTGCCAGCAGTATACAGGGGATAGGGATTTACGAGCAGTACTTC
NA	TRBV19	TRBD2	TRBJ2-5	CATASGGQETQYF	TGTGCAACGGCTAGCGGGGGCCAAGAGACCCAGTACTTC
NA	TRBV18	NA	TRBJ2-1	CASSPPGNPEQFF	TGTGCCAGCTCACCACCCGGGAATCCTGAGCAGTTCTTC
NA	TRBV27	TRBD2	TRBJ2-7	CASSPSGGEAPYEQYF	TGTGCCAGCAGTCCCTCTGGGGGGGAGGCACCCTACGAGCAGTACTTC
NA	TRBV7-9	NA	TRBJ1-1	CASSERREAFF	TGTGCCAGCAGCGAGCGGAGAGAAGCTTTCTTT
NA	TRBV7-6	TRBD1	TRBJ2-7	CASSFGTGKNMYEQYF	TGTGCCAGCAGCTTCGGGACAGGCAAAAATATGTACGAGCAGTACTTC
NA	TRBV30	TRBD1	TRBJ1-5	CAWRKGGPHQPQHF	TGTGCCTGGAGGAAAGGGGGCCCCCACCAGCCCCAGCATTTT
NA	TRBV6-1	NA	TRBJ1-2	CAGRGMMGPNTF	TGTGCCGGCAGGGGCATGATGGGTCCTAACACCTTC
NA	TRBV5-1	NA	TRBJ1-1	CASSPGGGNTEAFF	TGCGCCAGCAGCCCCGGGGGGGGGAACACTGAAGCTTTCTTT
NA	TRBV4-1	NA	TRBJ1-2	CASSQAQLGGYTF	TGCGCCAGCAGCCAAGCCCAACTCGGTGGCTACACCTTC
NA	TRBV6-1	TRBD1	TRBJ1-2	CASSELLGQGPYGYTF	TGTGCCAGCAGTGAGCTCCTGGGACAGGGTCCCTATGGCTACACCTTC
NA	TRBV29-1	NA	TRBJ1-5	CSVRSGLNQPQHF	TGCAGCGTTCGGTCTGGGCTTAATCAGCCCCAGCATTTT
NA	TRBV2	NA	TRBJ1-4	CASSEEVPSTGYSKLFF	TGTGCCAGCAGTGAAGAGGTCCCTAGTACAGGGTATAGCAAACTGTTTTTT
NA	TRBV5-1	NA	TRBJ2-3	CASSPGWGGAPDTQYF	TGCGCCAGCAGCCCGGGATGGGGGGGGGCCCCAGATACGCAGTATTTT
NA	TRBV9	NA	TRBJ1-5	CASSVQGTNQPQHF	TGTGCCAGCAGCGTACAGGGGACCAATCAGCCCCAGCATTTT
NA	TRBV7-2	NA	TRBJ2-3	CASSFGLGGDTQYF	TGTGCCAGCAGCTTCGGTCTCGGCGGCGATACGCAGTATTTT
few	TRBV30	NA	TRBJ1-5	CAWSTTGDQPQHF	TGTGCCTGGAGTACGACAGGTGATCAGCCCCAGCATTTT
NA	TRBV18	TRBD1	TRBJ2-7	CASSPDRAREQYF	TGTGCCAGCTCACCAGACAGGGCCCGCGAGCAGTACTTC
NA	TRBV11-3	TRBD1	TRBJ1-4	CASGYDRGRRSTNEKLFF	TGTGCCAGCGGCTATGACAGGGGCCGCCGATCAACTAATGAAAAACTGTTTTTT
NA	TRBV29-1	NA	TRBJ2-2	CSVGEAGELFF	TGCAGCGTTGGGGAGGCCGGGGAGCTGTTTTTT
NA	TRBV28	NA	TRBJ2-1	CASSLGGEGNEQFF	TGTGCCAGCAGTTTGGGCGGGGAAGGGAATGAGCAGTTCTTC
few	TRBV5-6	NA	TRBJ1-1	CASSFERAWGDTEAFF	TGTGCCAGCAGCTTTGAAAGAGCCTGGGGGGACACTGAAGCTTTCTTT
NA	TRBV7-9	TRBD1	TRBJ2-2	CASSRWTGDTGELFF	TGTGCCAGCAGCCGCTGGACAGGGGACACCGGGGAGCTGTTTTTT
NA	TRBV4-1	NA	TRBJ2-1	CASSQDEGGPYNEQFF	TGCGCCAGCAGCCAAGATGAGGGGGGGCCGTACAATGAGCAGTTCTTC
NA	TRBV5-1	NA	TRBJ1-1	CASSPGQQNTEAFF	TGCGCCAGCAGCCCAGGACAGCAGAACACTGAAGCTTTCTTT
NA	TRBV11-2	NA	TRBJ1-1	CASSTSLQGSTEAFF	TGTGCCAGCAGCACCTCTCTCCAGGGGTCCACTGAAGCTTTCTTT
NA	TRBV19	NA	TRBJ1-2	CASVPGGGGYTF	TGTGCCAGCGTTCCCGGCGGGGGCGGCTACACCTTC
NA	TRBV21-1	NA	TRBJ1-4	CASSKLSGRSTTNEKLFF	TGTGCCAGCAGCAAACTAAGCGGCAGATCAACAACTAATGAAAAACTGTTTTTT
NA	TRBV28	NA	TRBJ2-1	CASPKEGGVYNEQFF	TGTGCCAGCCCCAAGGAGGGGGGGGTATACAATGAGCAGTTCTTC
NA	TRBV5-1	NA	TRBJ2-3	CASRGGVADTQYF	TGCGCCAGCAGAGGAGGGGTGGCAGATACGCAGTATTTT
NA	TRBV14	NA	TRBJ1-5	CASSYRVGQPQHF	TGTGCCAGCAGCTACAGGGTGGGCCAGCCCCAGCATTTT
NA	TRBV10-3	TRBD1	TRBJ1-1	CAISAQDRGMSTEAFF	TGTGCCATCAGTGCGCAAGACAGGGGAATGTCCACTGAAGCTTTCTTT